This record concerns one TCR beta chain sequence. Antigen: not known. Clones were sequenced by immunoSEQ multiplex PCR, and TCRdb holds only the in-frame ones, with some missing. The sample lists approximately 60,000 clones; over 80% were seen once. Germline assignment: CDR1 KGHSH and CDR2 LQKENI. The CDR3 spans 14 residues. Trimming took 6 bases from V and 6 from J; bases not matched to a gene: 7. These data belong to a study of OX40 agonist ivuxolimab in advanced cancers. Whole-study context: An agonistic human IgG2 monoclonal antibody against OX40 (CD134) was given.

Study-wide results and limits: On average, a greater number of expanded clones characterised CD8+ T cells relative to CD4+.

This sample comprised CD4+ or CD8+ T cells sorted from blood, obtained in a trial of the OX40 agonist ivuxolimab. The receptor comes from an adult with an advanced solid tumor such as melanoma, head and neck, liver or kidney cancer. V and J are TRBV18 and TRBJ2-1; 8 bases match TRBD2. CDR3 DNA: TGTGCCAGCTCTTCTGGACTAGCAGGCAATGAGCAGTTCTTC. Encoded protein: CASSSGLAGNEQFF.